The T cell receptor beta chain under discussion was sequenced for a study of esophageal squamous cell carcinoma under preoperative chemotherapy. At the level of the study: Both tumor-infiltrating lymphocytes and peripheral blood T cells had their TCR repertoires profiled. Broader study findings: After treatment, tumor-infiltrating lymphocytes seemed to come partly from incoming peripheral T cells, not only local changes. Clonal contraction, more than amplification, hit abundant clones after paclitaxel-nedaplatin.

Sample time point: before preoperative PTX-NDP chemotherapy. Before surgery, patients were given preoperative paclitaxel-nedaplatin chemotherapy. The CDR3 covers 15 residues. Germline V gene lookup returns CDR1 MNHNS and CDR2 SASEGT. TCRdb called the PCR reads again in MiXCR, with one record for every CDR3 protein. The sample yields about 15,000 distinct CDR3 sequences, 40% to 50% seen once. Regarding this clonotype: Its antigen is as yet unknown. One end of the junction fails to match germline, which may point to a read error.

The chain links TRBV6-1 to TRBJ2-2; D might be TRBD1 or TRBD2, each matching 5 bases. This sample was taken from a patient given preoperative chemotherapy. This clonotype was sampled from a human donor with esophageal squamous cell carcinoma. The donor label of this sample is uncertain. This chain's CDR3 is CASSVRDVSTGALFF. For the CDR3, the DNA is TGTGCCAGCAGTGTCCGGGATGTGAGCACCGGGGCGCTGTTTTTT.